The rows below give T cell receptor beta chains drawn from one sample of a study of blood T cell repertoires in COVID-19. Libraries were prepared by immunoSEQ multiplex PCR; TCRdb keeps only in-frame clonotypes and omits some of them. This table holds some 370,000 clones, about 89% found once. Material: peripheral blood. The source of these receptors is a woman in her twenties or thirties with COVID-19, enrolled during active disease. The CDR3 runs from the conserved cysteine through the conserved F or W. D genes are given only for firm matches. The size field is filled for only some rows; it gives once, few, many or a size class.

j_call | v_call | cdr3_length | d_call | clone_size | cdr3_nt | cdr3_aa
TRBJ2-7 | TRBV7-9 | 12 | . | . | TGTGCCAGCAGCTATGGGAGCTACGAGCAGTACTTC | CASSYGSYEQYF
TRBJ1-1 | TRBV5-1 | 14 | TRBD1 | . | TGCGCCAGCAGCAGCTTGGGACAGCTCACTGAAGCTTTCTTT | CASSSLGQLTEAFF
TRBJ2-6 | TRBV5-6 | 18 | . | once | TGTGCCAGCACCTATGGACAGACTCAAAGCTCTGGGGCCAACGTCCTGACTTTC | CASTYGQTQSSGANVLTF
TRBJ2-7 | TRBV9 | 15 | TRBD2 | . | TGTGCCAGCAGCAAGGGACTAGCGGGAGATGGGGAGCAGTACTTC | CASSKGLAGDGEQYF
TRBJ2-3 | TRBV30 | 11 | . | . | TGTGCCTGGGTACTGGTGGATACGCAGTATTTT | CAWVLVDTQYF
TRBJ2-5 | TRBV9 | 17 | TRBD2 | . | TGTGCCAGCAGCCCCCGGGAGGGCCGGCTACCTCGGGAGACCCAGTACTTC | CASSPREGRLPRETQYF
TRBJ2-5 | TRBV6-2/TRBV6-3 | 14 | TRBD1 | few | TGTGCCAGCAGTTATCAGGGGGTCCAAGAGACCCAGTACTTC | CASSYQGVQETQYF
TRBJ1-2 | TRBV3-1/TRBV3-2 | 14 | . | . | TGTGCCAGCAGCCAAGAATCGGGAGCATATGGCTACACCTTC | CASSQESGAYGYTF
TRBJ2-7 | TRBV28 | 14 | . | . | TGTGCCAGCAGTTTTAGGCAGCCGAGGGACGAGCAGTACTTC | CASSFRQPRDEQYF
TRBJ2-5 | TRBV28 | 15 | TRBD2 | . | TGTGCCAGCAGCCCTGGACTAGCGGGGGTTGGGACCCAGTACTTC | CASSPGLAGVGTQYF
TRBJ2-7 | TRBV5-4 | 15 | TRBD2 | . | TGTGCCAGCAGCCTCAAGACTAGCTTTCGGGGTGAGCAGTACTTC | CASSLKTSFRGEQYF
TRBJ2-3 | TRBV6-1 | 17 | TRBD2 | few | TGTGCCAGCCGTGGGGGCCAGGGACTAGCGGGGACAGATACGCAGTATTTT | CASRGGQGLAGTDTQYF
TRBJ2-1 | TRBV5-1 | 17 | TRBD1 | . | TGCGCCAGCAGCTTGGGACAGGGGTCTCGCTCCTACAATGAGCAGTTCTTC | CASSLGQGSRSYNEQFF
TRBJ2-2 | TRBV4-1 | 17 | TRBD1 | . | TGCGCCAGCAGCCAAGAAGACGGCAGGGGGTACACCGGGGAGCTGTTTTTT | CASSQEDGRGYTGELFF
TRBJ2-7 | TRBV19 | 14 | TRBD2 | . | TGTGCCAGTAGTATGGCCAGCGGGAACTACGAGCAGTACTTC | CASSMASGNYEQYF
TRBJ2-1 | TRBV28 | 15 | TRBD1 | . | TGTGCCAGCAGTTCAGGGACAGTTTATCTCGATGAGCAGTTCTTC | CASSSGTVYLDEQFF
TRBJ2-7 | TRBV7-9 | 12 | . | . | TGTGCCAGCAGCTCGACAGTAGGTGAGCAGTACTTC | CASSSTVGEQYF
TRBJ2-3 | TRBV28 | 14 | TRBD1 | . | TGTGCCAGCAGTAAGACAGGGGGCGCAGATACGCAGTATTTT | CASSKTGGADTQYF
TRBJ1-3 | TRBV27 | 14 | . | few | TGTGCCAGCAGTTTAAGCGGGGCTGGAAACACCATATATTTT | CASSLSGAGNTIYF
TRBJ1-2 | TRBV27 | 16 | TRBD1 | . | TGTGCCAGCAGTTCGAGGGACAGGGGTCGGGGCTATGGCTACACCTTC | CASSSRDRGRGYGYTF
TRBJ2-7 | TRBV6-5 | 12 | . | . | TGTGCCACCTGTGGGGCCCCCTACGAGCAGTACTTC | CATCGAPYEQYF
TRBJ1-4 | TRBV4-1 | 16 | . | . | TGCGCCAGCAGCCGTCGGGCCCCGGGGAGAGACGAAAAACTGTTTTTT | CASSRRAPGRDEKLFF
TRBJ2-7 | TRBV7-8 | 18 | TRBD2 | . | TGTGCCAGCAGCGGGCAGGTGCGAGGACTAGCCCTATCCTACGAGCAGTACTTC | CASSGQVRGLALSYEQYF
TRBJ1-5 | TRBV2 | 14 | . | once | TGTGCCAGCACAAGGGGGACCAGCAATCAGCCCCAGCATTTT | CASTRGTSNQPQHF
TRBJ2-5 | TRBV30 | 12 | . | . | TGTGCCTGGAGTGTCCGTCGGGAGACCCAGTACTTC | CAWSVRRETQYF
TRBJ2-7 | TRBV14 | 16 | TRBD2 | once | TGTGCCAGCAGCCAAGATTGGCGGGAGTCGGGGTACGAGCAGTACTTC | CASSQDWRESGYEQYF
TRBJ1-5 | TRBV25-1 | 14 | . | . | TGTGCCAGCAGTGGCGTCGGGGGGAATCAGCCCCAGCATTTT | CASSGVGGNQPQHF
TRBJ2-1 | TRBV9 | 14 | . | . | TGTGCCAGCAGCGCGAGCCCCTCCAGGGATGAGCAGTTCTTC | CASSASPSRDEQFF
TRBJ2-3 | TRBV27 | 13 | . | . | TGTGCCAGCAGTTCCGTCAGCACAGATACGCAGTATTTT | CASSSVSTDTQYF
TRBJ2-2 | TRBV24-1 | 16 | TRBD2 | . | TGTGCCACCTCGGACTTTAGCGGGACGAACACCGGGGAGCTGTTTTTT | CATSDFSGTNTGELFF
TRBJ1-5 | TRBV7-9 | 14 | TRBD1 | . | TGTGCCAGCAGCTTACAGGGGGCCGAGCAGCCCCAGCATTTT | CASSLQGAEQPQHF
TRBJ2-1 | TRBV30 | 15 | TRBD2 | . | TGTGCCTGGAGTCGAGGACTAGCGGGAGACAATGAGCAGTTCTTC | CAWSRGLAGDNEQFF
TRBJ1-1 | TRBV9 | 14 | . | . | TGTGCCAGCAGCGTAAGTGGGACTAACACTGAAGCTTTCTTT | CASSVSGTNTEAFF
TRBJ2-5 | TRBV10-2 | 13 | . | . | TGCGCCAGCAGCCAACAGGGAAGAGAGACCCAGTACTTC | CASSQQGRETQYF
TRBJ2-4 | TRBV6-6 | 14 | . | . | TGTGCCAGCAGGGCAGGGTTCGGCAAAAACATTCAGTACTTC | CASRAGFGKNIQYF
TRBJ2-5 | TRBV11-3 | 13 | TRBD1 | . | TGTGCCAGCAGCTCCACAGGGGTAGAGACCCAGTACTTC | CASSSTGVETQYF
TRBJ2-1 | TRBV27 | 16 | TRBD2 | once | TGTGCCAGCAGTTTACCGGGACTAGCGGGCTACAATGAGCAGTTCTTC | CASSLPGLAGYNEQFF
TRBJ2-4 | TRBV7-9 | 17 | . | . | TGTGCCAGCAGCCATCCACAGGAAAAAGAAGCCAAAAACATTCAGTACTTC | CASSHPQEKEAKNIQYF
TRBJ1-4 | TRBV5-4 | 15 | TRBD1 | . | TGTGCCAGCAGCCCTCGACAGGGGGGCGACGAAAAACTGTTTTTT | CASSPRQGGDEKLFF
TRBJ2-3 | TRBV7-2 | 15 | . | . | TGTGCCAGCAGCTTAGTGGTCTCGGGCACAGATACGCAGTATTTT | CASSLVVSGTDTQYF
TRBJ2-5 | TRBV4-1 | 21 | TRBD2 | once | TGCGCCAGCAGCCAAGAGTACCTGCCGGGAGGGCTAGCGGGGGGCCAAGAGACCCAGTACTTC | CASSQEYLPGGLAGGQETQYF
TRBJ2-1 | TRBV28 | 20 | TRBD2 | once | TGTGCCAGCGTCCTAGGGGGCGGACTAGCGAGGGTCGGGGGAAACAATGAGCAGTTCTTC | CASVLGGGLARVGGNNEQFF
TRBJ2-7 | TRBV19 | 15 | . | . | TGTGCCAGTAGTATGGGCGGCGGGGCCAACTACGAGCAGTACTTC | CASSMGGGANYEQYF
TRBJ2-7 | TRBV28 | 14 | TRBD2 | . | TGTGCCAGCAGTCCGACTAGCGTCTCCTACGAGCAGTACTTC | CASSPTSVSYEQYF
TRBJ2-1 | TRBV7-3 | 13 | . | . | TGTGCCAGCAGCTACCAAGGGGGCAATGAGCAGTTCTTC | CASSYQGGNEQFF
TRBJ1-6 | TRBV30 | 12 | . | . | TGTGCCTGGAGTGTTCCGAGATCACCCCTCCACTTT | CAWSVPRSPLHF
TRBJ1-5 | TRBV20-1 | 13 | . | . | TGCAGTGCTAGTCCATCTAGCAATCAGCCCCAGCATTTT | CSASPSSNQPQHF
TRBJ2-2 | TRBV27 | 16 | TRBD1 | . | TGTGCCAGCAGTCTCGGACAGGGGACGAACACCGGGGAGCTGTTTTTT | CASSLGQGTNTGELFF
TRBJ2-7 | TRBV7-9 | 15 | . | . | TGTGCCAGCAGCCTCCCGGGCCCGACTACCTACGAGCAGTACTTC | CASSLPGPTTYEQYF
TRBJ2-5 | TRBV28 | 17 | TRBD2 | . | TGTGCCAGCAGTCCCCCACCTGGACTAGCGGGAGAAGAGACCCAGTACTTC | CASSPPPGLAGEETQYF